This TCR beta chain appears in the sequencing data of a study of blood T cell repertoires in COVID-19. Data came from immunoSEQ multiplex PCR; TCRdb stores just in-frame clones and leaves some out. The table records 120,000 to 150,000 clones, around four fifths of them present only once. CDR1 is KGHSY and CDR2 is FQNENV in the germline V gene. The CDR3 is 16 amino acids. Trimming shortened V by 8 bases and J by 2 bases, and 18 bases separated the two germline ends. The origin of this receptor is a woman aged 40-49 years with active or convalescent COVID-19. The rearrangement uses TRBV16 and TRBJ2-2; weak D call: TRBD2 (5 bases). Sequencing was done on a sample of peripheral blood. The CDR3 sequence: CASRSARAINTGELFF. In DNA, the CDR3 is TGTGCCAGCCGAAGCGCGAGGGCCATAAACACCGGGGAGCTGTTTTTT.